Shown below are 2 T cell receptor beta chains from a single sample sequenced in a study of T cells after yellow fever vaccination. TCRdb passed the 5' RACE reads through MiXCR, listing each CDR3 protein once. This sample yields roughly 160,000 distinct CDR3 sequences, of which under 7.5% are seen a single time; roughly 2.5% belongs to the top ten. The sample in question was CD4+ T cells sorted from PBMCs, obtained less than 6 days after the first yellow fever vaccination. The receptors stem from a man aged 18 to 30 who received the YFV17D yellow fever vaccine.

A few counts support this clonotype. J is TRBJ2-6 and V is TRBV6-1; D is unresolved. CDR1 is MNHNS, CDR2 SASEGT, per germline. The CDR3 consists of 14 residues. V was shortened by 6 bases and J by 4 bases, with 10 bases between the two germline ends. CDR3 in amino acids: CASRAVSGANVLTF. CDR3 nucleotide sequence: TGTGCCAGCAGAGCAGTATCAGGGGCCAACGTCCTGACTTTC.

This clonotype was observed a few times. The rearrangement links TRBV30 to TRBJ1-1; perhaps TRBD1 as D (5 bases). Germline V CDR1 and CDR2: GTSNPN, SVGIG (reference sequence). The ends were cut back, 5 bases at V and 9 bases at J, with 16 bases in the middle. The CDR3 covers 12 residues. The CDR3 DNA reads TGTGCCTGGGCTCAGGGTTGGCTTAAAGCTTTCTTT. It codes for CAWAQGWLKAFF.